This passage covers 10 T cell receptor beta chains from one sample sequenced in a study of post-analysis software for immune sequencing data. Unique-molecular-identifier-tagged TCR beta cDNA libraries were used. TCRdb redid the calling of the PCR reads with MiXCR, one entry per CDR3 protein. The table includes about 620,000 distinct CDR3 sequences, about 44% detected once. General study findings and limits: TRBV5-6, TRBV5-1 and TRBV20-1 belonged to a set of a handful of TRBV segments that were more frequent in patients than controls.

No antigen is known for these receptors. Sequencing was performed on blood. The receptors come from a girl aged 10 to 17 with multiple sclerosis.

This chain joins TRBV30 and TRBJ1-2, with D unclear. This CDR3 contains 13 residues. The V end was cut by 0 bases, the J end by 2 bases, with 7 bases between. CDR1 GTSNPN and CDR2 SVGIG come from the germline V gene (reference sequence). CDR3 sequence reads: CAWSVQANYGYTF. The CDR3 DNA reads TGTGCCTGGAGTGTTCAGGCGAACTATGGCTACACCTTC. Based on the CDR3 plus reference TRBV30 and TRBJ1-2, the full variable domain is SQTIHQWPATLVQPVGSPLSLECTVEGTSNPNLYWYRQAAGRGLQLLFYSVGIGQISSEVPQNLSASRPQDRQFILSSKKLLLSDSGFYLCAWSVQANYGYTFGSGTRLTVV.

A few counts support this clonotype. This rearrangement joins TRBV6-4 to TRBJ2-5; 10 nucleotides match TRBD2. V lost 6 bases, J lost 0 bases, and 4 bases stayed unmatched. The CDR3 has 15 residues. The germline CDR1 and CDR2 sequences are MRHNA and SNTAGT. CDR3: CASSPSGGDQETQYF. The CDR3 coding sequence is TGTGCCAGCAGCCCTAGCGGGGGCGACCAAGAGACCCAGTACTTC.

The V and J genes are TRBV7-2 and TRBJ2-7, with D possibly matching TRBD2 (5 bases). Germline V gene data show CDR1 as SGHTA and CDR2 as FQGNSA. The V gene lost 5 bases and the J gene lost 5 bases, with 16 bases spanning the gap. CDR3 size: 14 residues. The CDR3 coding sequence is TGTGCCAGCAGCCCCGCGGAGGCTTTGCACGAGCAGTACTTC. It is translated as CASSPAEALHEQYF.

J is TRBJ2-1 and V is TRBV24-1; 8 nucleotides line up with TRBD1. V trimming: 3 bases; J trimming: 5 bases; junction bases outside the gene matches: 5. The CDR3 has 15 amino acids. Germline V gives CDR1 KGHDR, CDR2 SFDVKD. This chain's CDR3 is CATSDLRGPNNEQFF. The DNA for the CDR3 is TGTGCCACCAGTGATCTCAGGGGGCCCAACAATGAGCAGTTCTTC.

The chain has TRBV12-3 or TRBV12-4 and TRBJ2-1; D perhaps matches TRBD1 (6 bases). Trimming removed 11 bases at V and 7 bases at J, with 24 bases between. The CDR3 is made up of 15 amino acids. Here the CDR3 reads CASNRGSPRGNEQFF. The DNA for the CDR3 is TGTGCCTCAAATAGGGGGTCTCCACGGGGTAATGAGCAGTTCTTC.

The V gene is TRBV5-1, the J gene TRBJ2-7; no clear D. Germline loops: CDR1 SGHRS, CDR2 YFSETQ. This CDR3 region has 14 residues. Between the trimmed V and J ends, which lost 0 bases and 4 bases, there was a span of 11 bases. The CDR3 spells CASSLDVGGYEQYF. CDR3 nucleotides: TGCGCCAGCAGCTTGGACGTGGGTGGATACGAGCAGTACTTC.

Ten or more counts support this clonotype. V and J are TRBV27 and TRBJ2-7; D assignment may be TRBD1 or TRBD2 (5 bases each). Germline CDR1 MNHEY, CDR2 SMNVEV (reference sequence). This CDR3 comprises 14 residues. The V end lost 5 bases, the J end lost 0 bases, and 11 bases lay between the germline ends. The chain's CDR3 is CASSRGDSSYEQYF. Written as DNA, the CDR3 is TGTGCCAGCAGTCGAGGGGATAGCTCCTACGAGCAGTACTTC.

The chain joins TRBV9 to TRBJ2-4; TRBD1 matches at 8 bases. Looked up from germline, CDR1 is SGDLS and CDR2 is YYNGEE. This CDR3 region has 17 residues. Losses at the gene ends were 0 bases for V and 1 base for J; bases not matched to a gene: 6. The DNA for the CDR3 is TGTGCCAGCAGCGTAGGGACAGGGAAGAGTGCCAAAAACATTCAGTACTTC. The encoded protein is CASSVGTGKSAKNIQYF.

The V call is TRBV7-2, the J call TRBJ2-1, with 10 bases that match TRBD2. V lost 2 bases and J lost 5; bases outside the gene matches: 0. Germline-derived CDR1 and CDR2 are SGHTA and FQGNSA. This CDR3 is 14 amino acids long. The CDR3 here is CASSLTSGNNEQFF. For the CDR3, the DNA is TGTGCCAGCAGCTTAACTAGCGGGAACAATGAGCAGTTCTTC.

V and J are TRBV2 and TRBJ2-7; a weak D match, TRBD1 (6 bases). The CDR3 length is 13 residues. V was pared by 4 bases and J by 2 bases, with 9 bases between. Germline V gene data show CDR1 as SNHLY and CDR2 as FYNNEI. This CDR3 is CASSGGQTYEQYF. The CDR3 nucleotides are TGTGCCAGCAGTGGTGGACAGACCTACGAGCAGTACTTC.